The clone carrying this TCR beta chain was seen only a few times. What it recognizes is unknown. In the PCR, 60 Vbeta and 13 Jbeta primers were used. Assay: immunoSEQ multiplex PCR; the TCRdb copy retains only in-frame clones and omits some. The repertoire holds 110,000 to 150,000 clones, with more than 9.5% as singletons. This entry is derived from a study of cytomegalovirus exposure and HLA in healthy donors. Study-wide points: Apparent HLA restriction characterized most CMV-associated TCR beta chains in a later analysis. Later analysis showed TCR association rates varying by HLA locus, highest for DRB1 and lowest for HLA-C. Cytomegalovirus association was listed for 170 or so TCR beta chains. An analysis that was carried out later associated approximately 15,000 TCR beta sequences with HLA alleles at 0.05 false discovery rate.

Germline V gene data show CDR1 as LNHDA and CDR2 as SQIVND (reference sequence). The CDR3 length is 14 residues. V shed 6 bases and J shed 1 base, with 12 bases lying between them. This chain links TRBV19 with TRBJ1-2; D might be TRBD1 (6 bases). The specimen was PBMCs. This receptor was identified in a middle-aged man in good health and CMV-seronegative. The CDR3, as DNA: TGTGCCAGTAGCCCAGGGGCCTTTAACTATGGCTACACCTTC. Protein product: CASSPGAFNYGYTF.